The 4 T cell receptor beta chains listed next were all sequenced from one sample in a study of blood T cell dynamics during melanoma immunotherapy. Regarding time point: pre-treatment baseline. Some clones are missing from TCRdb's copy, which holds only in-frame ones; the method was immunoSEQ multiplex PCR. The data contain almost 25,000 clones, 87% of them singletons. The sample in question was blood, obtained from a patient treated with checkpoint blockade. Receptors were obtained from a human donor with melanoma.

This clone was seen only once. The CDR3 reads CASSPHDGVLNYGYTF. Written as DNA, the CDR3 is TGTGCCAGCAGTCCCCATGACGGGGTCCTTAACTATGGCTACACCTTC. The chain is built from TRBV28 and TRBJ1-2; no clear D. V was trimmed by 5 bases and J by 1 base, leaving 17 bases between them. The V gene's germline CDR1 is MDHEN and CDR2 SYDVKM. The CDR3 sequence is 16 residues long.

The rearrangement uses TRBV7-9 and TRBJ1-4; 9 nucleotides align to TRBD1. This CDR3 spans 17 amino acids. Per the germline V gene, CDR1 is SEHNR and CDR2 is FQNEAQ (reference sequence). The ends lost 1 base at V and 4 bases at J; junction bases unmatched: 7. This CDR3 reads CASSLGQGVVLNEKLFF. CDR3 nucleotide sequence: TGTGCCAGCAGCTTAGGACAGGGGGTTGTCCTTAATGAAAAACTGTTTTTT.

This clone was picked up one time. The gene calls are TRBV10-2 and TRBJ2-7, with 14 bases identical to TRBD2. Germline assignment: CDR1 WSHSY and CDR2 SAAADI. The CDR3 runs 15 residues. Unmatched junction bases numbered 9, after V lost 7 bases and J lost 7 bases. The CDR3 DNA sequence: TGCGCCAGCAAAAGGGGACTAGCGGGAGTGGGGGAGCAGTACTTC. Protein: CASKRGLAGVGEQYF.

The CDR3 loop reads CASSFRTSGSNEQFF. The CDR3 coding sequence is TGCGCCAGCAGCTTCCGGACTAGCGGGAGTAATGAGCAGTTCTTC. The chain carries TRBV5-1 and TRBJ2-1; 13 nucleotides align to TRBD2. Trimming removed 2 bases from V and 7 bases from J; junction bases left unmatched: 3. From germline, CDR1 is SGHRS and CDR2 YFSETQ. This CDR3 spans 15 amino acids.